The 12 T cell receptor beta chains given below trace back to one sample, sequenced in a study of T cell repertoires in cytomegalovirus infection. No antigen is known for these receptors. TCRdb re-called the reads with MiXCR, one entry per CDR3 protein. The table lists more than 95,000 distinct CDR3 sequences, around 30% of them singletons, with roughly 50% in the top ten. The starting material was CD8+ T cells from cultured PBMCs, obtained from culture after CMV antigen stimulation. These receptors were collected from a human donor in good health (CMV status not recorded). Some clones in this sample may be carry-over from other donors' samples.

The V and J genes are TRBV6-1 and TRBJ1-5; D perhaps matches TRBD1 (6 bases). The length of the CDR3 is 16 residues. Germline lookup yields CDR1 MNHNS and CDR2 SASEGT. V shed 2 bases and J shed 0 bases, with 11 bases lying between them. The CDR3 region is CASSEFPGDSNQPQHF. The CDR3 bases are TGTGCCAGCAGTGAATTCCCAGGGGATAGCAATCAGCCCCAGCATTTT.

This clonotype was seen only a few times. DNA of the CDR3: TGTGCCAGCAGCCGGTTGGGCTCCTACGAGCAGTACTTC. It yields the protein CASSRLGSYEQYF. J is TRBJ2-7 and V is TRBV7-8; D is unclear. There are 13 residues in the CDR3. V was clipped by 5 bases and J by 0 bases, with 8 bases between them. Germline CDR1 and CDR2: SGHVS and FQNEAQ.

This chain links TRBV4-1 with TRBJ2-1; TRBD2 agrees at 13 bases. CDR1 MGHRA and CDR2 YSYEKL come from the germline V gene. V shed 5 bases, J shed 4 bases, and the junction held 5 bases outside the gene matches. This CDR3 comprises 16 residues. This CDR3 is CASSTGLAGLYNEQFF. The CDR3 nucleotides are TGCGCCAGCAGCACGGGACTAGCGGGACTTTACAATGAGCAGTTCTTC.

The rearrangement joins TRBV5-4 to TRBJ2-6; D is uncertain. The CDR3 contains 16 residues. The V end was cut by 4 bases, the J end by 0 bases, with 11 bases between. Germline CDR1 SGHNT, CDR2 YYREEE (reference sequence). CDR3 sequence: CASSQRPVSGANVLTF. CDR3 nucleotide sequence: TGTGCCAGCAGCCAACGACCGGTCTCTGGGGCCAACGTCCTGACTTTC.

The sample holds many counts of this clonotype. The rearrangement uses TRBV11-2 and TRBJ2-5; the D gene is possibly TRBD2 (6 bases). Germline lookup yields CDR1 SGHAT and CDR2 FQNNGV. CDR3 size: 15 residues. V was shortened by 0 bases and J by 5 bases, with 13 bases between the two germline ends. DNA of the CDR3: TGTGCCAGCAGCTTAGATCCGCGGGACGGGGAGACCCAGTACTTC. Translation gives CASSLDPRDGETQYF.

The chain couples TRBV12-3 or TRBV12-4 to TRBJ1-2; 10 bases are a match to TRBD1. This CDR3 has 13 residues. The ends lost 4 bases at V and 6 bases at J; junction bases unmatched: 2. The CDR3, as DNA: TGTGCCAGCAGTTCGGGGACAGGGGATGGCTACACCTTC. It yields the protein CASSSGTGDGYTF.

The gene calls are TRBV7-6 and TRBJ2-7, with TRBD1 matching over 7 bases. V lost 4 bases and J lost 1; bases outside the gene matches: 7. CDR1 is SGHVS, CDR2 FNYEAQ, per germline. The CDR3 contains 15 residues. This CDR3 is CASSSLGQFSYEQYF. The CDR3 DNA is TGTGCCAGCAGCTCACTGGGACAGTTTTCCTACGAGCAGTACTTC.

This clonotype has only a few counts. The chain uses TRBV19 and TRBJ2-1; 8 positions agree with TRBD1. J was trimmed by 3 bases and V by 5 bases; bases with no gene match: 9. CDR3 length: 16 residues. CDR1 is LNHDA, CDR2 SQIVND, per germline (reference sequence). The CDR3 is CASSFGTGGFYNEQFF. The CDR3 bases are TGTGCCAGTAGTTTCGGGACAGGAGGATTCTACAATGAGCAGTTCTTC. Supplemented by reference TRBV19 and TRBJ2-1, the full variable domain reads DGGITQSPKYLFRKEGQNVTLSCEQNLNHDAMYWYRQDPGQGLRLIYYSQIVNDFQKGDIAEGYSVSREKKESFPLTVTSAQKNPTAFYLCASSFGTGGFYNEQFFGPGTRLTVL.

In its sample, this clonotype was seen a few times. The V call is TRBV12-3 or TRBV12-4, the J call TRBJ1-1; no definite D call. The ends were cut back, 3 bases at V and 8 bases at J, with 10 bases in the middle. The length of the CDR3 is 12 residues. As DNA, the CDR3 is TGTGCCAGCAGTTTTGTGGGCAGGGAAGCTTTCTTT. Its translation is CASSFVGREAFF.

The chain links TRBV6-2 or TRBV6-3 to TRBJ1-5, with TRBD1 identical over 7 bases. V was pared by 0 bases and J by 5 bases, with 4 bases of the junction left unmatched. Germline V gives CDR1 MNHEY, CDR2 SVGEGT. The CDR3 runs 15 residues. The CDR3 loop is CASSYSGGWDQPQHF. In DNA form, the CDR3 reads TGTGCCAGCAGTTACTCAGGGGGCTGGGATCAGCCCCAGCATTTT.

The chain recombines TRBV20-1 with TRBJ2-5; the D is unclear. There are 14 residues in the CDR3. The ends were cut back, 3 bases at V and 1 base at J, with 12 bases in the middle. CDR1 is DFQATT, CDR2 SNEGSKA, per germline (reference sequence). CDR3 residues: CSASLGSGQETQYF. CDR3 in DNA: TGCAGTGCTAGCTTGGGGTCGGGCCAAGAGACCCAGTACTTC.

This clonotype was recorded a few times. This chain joins TRBV7-9 and TRBJ1-2; D not resolved. Germline V gives CDR1 SEHNR, CDR2 FQNEAQ (reference sequence). The CDR3 totals 16 residues. V was trimmed by 1 base and J by 5 bases, leaving 17 bases between them. CDR3 loop: CASSLDFESFVYGYTF. DNA of the CDR3: TGTGCCAGCAGCTTAGATTTTGAGAGTTTCGTTTATGGCTACACCTTC.